This T cell receptor beta chain appears in the sequencing data of a study of beta chain features in type 1 diabetes. V shed 0 bases and J shed 4 bases, with 10 bases lying between them. The CDR3 loop spans 14 amino acids. The V gene's germline CDR1 is SGHDT and CDR2 YYEEEE. Concerning this clone: Its antigen remains unknown.

Points from the study as a whole: Patients with type 1 diabetes carried fewer insertions and had more deletions at their VDJ junctions. In the patient group, naive, central memory and Treg TCRB repertoires seemed more alike than in the healthy donor group.

Investigators reverse transcribed all isolated RNA, so they sequenced expressed TCRB transcripts. The study obtained an average of about 1.01 million reads from stem cell-like memory T cell samples. Sequencing used immunoSEQ multiplex PCR; TCRdb keeps in-frame clones, though not all of them. The repertoire consists of some 19,000 clones, with about 50% occurring once and the leading ten covering 0.43%. This chain uses TRBV5-6 with TRBJ1-1; D is unresolved. The material sequenced was stem cell memory CD4+ T cells from blood. This clonotype was sampled from a man younger than 35 in good health. The CDR3 DNA reads as TGTGCCAGCAGCTTGGGAGGTTCTCCCACTGAAGCTTTCTTT. The encoded protein is CASSLGGSPTEAFF.